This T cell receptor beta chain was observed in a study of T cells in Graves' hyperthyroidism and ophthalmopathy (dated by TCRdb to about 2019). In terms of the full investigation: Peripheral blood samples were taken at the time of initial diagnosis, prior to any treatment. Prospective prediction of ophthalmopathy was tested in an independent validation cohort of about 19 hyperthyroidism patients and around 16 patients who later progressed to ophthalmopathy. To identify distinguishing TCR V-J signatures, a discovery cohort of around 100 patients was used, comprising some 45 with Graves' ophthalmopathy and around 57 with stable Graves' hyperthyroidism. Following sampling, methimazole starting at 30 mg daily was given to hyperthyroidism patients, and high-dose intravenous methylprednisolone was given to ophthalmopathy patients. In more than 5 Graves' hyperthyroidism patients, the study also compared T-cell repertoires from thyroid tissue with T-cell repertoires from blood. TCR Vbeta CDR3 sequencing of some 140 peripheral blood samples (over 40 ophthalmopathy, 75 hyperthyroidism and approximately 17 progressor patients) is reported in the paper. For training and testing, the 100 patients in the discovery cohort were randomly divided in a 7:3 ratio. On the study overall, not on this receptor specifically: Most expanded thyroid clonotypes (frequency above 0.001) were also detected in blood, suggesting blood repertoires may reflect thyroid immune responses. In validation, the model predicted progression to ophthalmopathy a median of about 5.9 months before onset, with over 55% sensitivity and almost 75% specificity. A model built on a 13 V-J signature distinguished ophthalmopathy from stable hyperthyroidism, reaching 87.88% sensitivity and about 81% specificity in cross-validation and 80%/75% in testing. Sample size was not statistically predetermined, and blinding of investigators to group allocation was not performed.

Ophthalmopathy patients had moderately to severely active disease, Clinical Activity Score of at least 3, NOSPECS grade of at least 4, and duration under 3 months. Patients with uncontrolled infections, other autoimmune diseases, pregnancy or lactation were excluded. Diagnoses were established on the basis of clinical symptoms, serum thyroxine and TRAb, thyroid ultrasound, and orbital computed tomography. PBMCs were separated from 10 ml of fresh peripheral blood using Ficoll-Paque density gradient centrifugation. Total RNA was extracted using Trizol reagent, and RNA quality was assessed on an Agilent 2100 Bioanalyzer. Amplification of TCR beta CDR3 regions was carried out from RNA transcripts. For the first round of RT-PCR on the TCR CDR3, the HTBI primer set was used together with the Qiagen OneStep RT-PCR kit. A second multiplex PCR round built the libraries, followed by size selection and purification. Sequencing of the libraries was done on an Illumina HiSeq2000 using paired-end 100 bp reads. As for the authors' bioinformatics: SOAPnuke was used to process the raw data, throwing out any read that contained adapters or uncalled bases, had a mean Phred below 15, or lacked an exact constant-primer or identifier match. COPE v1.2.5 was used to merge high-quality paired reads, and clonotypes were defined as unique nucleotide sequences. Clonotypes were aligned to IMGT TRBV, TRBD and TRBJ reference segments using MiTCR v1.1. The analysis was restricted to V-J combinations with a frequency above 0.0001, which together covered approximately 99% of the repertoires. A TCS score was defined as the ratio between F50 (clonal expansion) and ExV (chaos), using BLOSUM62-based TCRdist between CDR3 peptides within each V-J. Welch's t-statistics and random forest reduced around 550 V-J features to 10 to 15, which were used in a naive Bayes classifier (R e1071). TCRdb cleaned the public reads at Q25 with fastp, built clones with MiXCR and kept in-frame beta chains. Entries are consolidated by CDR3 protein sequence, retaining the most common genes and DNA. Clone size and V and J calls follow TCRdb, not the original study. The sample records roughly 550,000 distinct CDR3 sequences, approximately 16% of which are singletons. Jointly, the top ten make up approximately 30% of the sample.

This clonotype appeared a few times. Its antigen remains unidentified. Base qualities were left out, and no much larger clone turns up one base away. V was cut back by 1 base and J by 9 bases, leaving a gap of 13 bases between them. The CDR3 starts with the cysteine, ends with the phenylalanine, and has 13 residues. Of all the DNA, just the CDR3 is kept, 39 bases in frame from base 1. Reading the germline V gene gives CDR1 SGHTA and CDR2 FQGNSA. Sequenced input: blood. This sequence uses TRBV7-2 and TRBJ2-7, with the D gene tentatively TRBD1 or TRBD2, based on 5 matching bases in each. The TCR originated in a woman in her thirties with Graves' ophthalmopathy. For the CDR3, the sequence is CASSLGGAQGQYF. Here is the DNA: TGTGCCAGCAGCTTAGGAGGGGCTCAAGGGCAGTACTTC. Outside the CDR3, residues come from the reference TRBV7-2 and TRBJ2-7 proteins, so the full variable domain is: GAGVSQSPSNKVTEKGKDVELRCDPISGHTALYWYRQSLGQGLEFLIYFQGNSAPDKSGLPSDRFSAERTGGSVSTLTIQRTQQEDSAVYLCASSLGGAQGQYFGPGTRLTVT.